Following are 26 T cell receptor beta chains from one sample sequenced in a study of a mutant IDH1 vaccine in newly diagnosed glioma. As to time point: week 5, during vaccination. The study gave 300 ug of mutant IDH1 20-mer peptide per vaccine dose, with topical imiquimod. Their cognate antigens are unknown. Sequencing was performed with immunoSEQ multiplex PCR; in TCRdb, only in-frame clones are kept and a portion is missing. The repertoire has 50,000 to 75,000 clones, about 86% of them found once; the top ten carry 7.4%. The sequenced sample was PBMCs, obtained from a glioma patient whose treatment included an IDH1 peptide vaccine. The receptors here all came from a woman aged 50 to 60 with glioma.

The chain couples TRBV5-1 to TRBJ2-5, with 9 bases aligning to TRBD2. There are 16 residues in the CDR3. Germline V gives CDR1 SGHRS, CDR2 YFSETQ. The ends lost 0 bases at V and 1 base at J; junction bases unmatched: 4. CDR3 region: CASSLGFSGGQETQYF. CDR3 in DNA: TGCGCCAGCAGCTTGGGTTTTAGCGGGGGCCAAGAGACCCAGTACTTC. The complete variable domain, with remaining parts taken from reference TRBV5-1 and TRBJ2-5, reads KAGVTQTPRYLIKTRGQQVTLSCSPISGHRSVSWYQQTPGQGLQFLFEYFSETQRNKGNFPGRFSGRQFSNSRSEMNVSTLELGDSALYLCASSLGFSGGQETQYFGPGTRLLVL.

CDR3 sequence: CAWSLLGEDTEAFF. DNA for the CDR3: TGTGCCTGGAGCCTTCTCGGGGAGGACACTGAAGCTTTCTTT. This rearrangement joins TRBV30 to TRBJ1-1; D is undetermined. Germline V gene data show CDR1 as GTSNPN and CDR2 as SVGIG (reference sequence). CDR3 size: 14 residues. V was clipped by 3 bases and J by 3 bases, with 14 bases between them.

This sequence joins TRBV18 and TRBJ1-1; tentatively, D is TRBD1 (5 bases). The CDR3 consists of 18 residues. Germline V CDR1 and CDR2: KGHSH, LQKENI. V was shortened by 3 bases and J by 3 bases, with 23 bases between the two germline ends. The CDR3 region is CASSPEVWKGAGDTEAFF. The CDR3 bases are TGTGCCAGCTCACCGGAAGTCTGGAAAGGGGCTGGGGACACTGAAGCTTTCTTT.

This clone was counted only a few times. This chain joins TRBV19 and TRBJ1-5; D gene unclear. Per the germline V gene, CDR1 is LNHDA and CDR2 is SQIVND (reference sequence). The CDR3 is 13 amino acids. V dropped 6 bases and J dropped 4 bases, with 10 bases sitting between them. CDR3 DNA sequence: TGTGCCAGTAGGTTCGGGCTGAATCAGCCCCAGCATTTT. Translated, it gives CASRFGLNQPQHF.

This sequence joins TRBV28 and TRBJ2-7, with 7 bases matching TRBD2. Losses at the gene ends were 3 bases for V and 1 base for J; bases not matched to a gene: 6. The CDR3 extends over 15 amino acids. The germline gives CDR1 MDHEN, CDR2 SYDVKM. The CDR3 protein is CASSFSSGESYEQYF. In DNA form, the CDR3 reads TGTGCCAGCAGTTTTTCCAGCGGGGAGTCCTACGAGCAGTACTTC. The whole variable domain, filled in from reference TRBV28 and TRBJ2-7, reads DVKVTQSSRYLVKRTGEKVFLECVQDMDHENMFWYRQDPGLGLRLIYFSYDVKMKEKGDIPEGYSVSREKKERFSLILESASTNQTSMYLCASSFSSGESYEQYFGPGTRLTVT.

This chain uses TRBV7-2 with TRBJ2-3; possibly TRBD1 for D (5 bases). The CDR3 extends over 13 amino acids. Between the trimmed V and J ends, which lost 7 bases and 0 bases, there was a span of 8 bases. Germline CDR1 reads SGHTA; CDR2 reads FQGNSA. The CDR3 sequence is CASKGHSTDTQYF. The DNA of the CDR3 is TGTGCCAGCAAAGGACATAGCACAGATACGCAGTATTTT.

The sample holds one count of this clone. The chain recombines TRBV5-1 with TRBJ1-1, with D unresolved. Germline V gene lookup returns CDR1 SGHRS and CDR2 YFSETQ. This CDR3 contains 12 residues. V lost 2 bases to trimming and J lost 11 bases, with 13 bases between them. The CDR3 DNA reads TGCGCCAGCAGCTTAAATGGGCCAGGCGCTTTCTTT. It specifies CASSLNGPGAFF.

The rearrangement uses TRBV6-5 and TRBJ1-4; D gene unclear. The V and J ends lost 6 bases and 6 bases respectively, with 8 bases between them. Germline values: CDR1 MNHEY, CDR2 SVGAGI. The CDR3 loop spans 12 amino acids. CDR3 in DNA: TGTGCCAGCAGAAGGCTGGATGAAAAACTGTTTTTT. Translated: CASRRLDEKLFF.

This rearrangement joins TRBV19 to TRBJ1-2; D might be TRBD1 (5 bases). The length of the CDR3 is 14 residues. Trimming removed 7 bases at V and 5 bases at J, with 17 bases between. CDR1 is LNHDA and CDR2 is SQIVND in the germline V gene (reference sequence). The CDR3 reads CASTSGARGYGYTF. CDR3 coding DNA: TGTGCCAGTACGTCCGGGGCCCGGGGGTATGGCTACACCTTC. Together with reference TRBV19 and TRBJ1-2, the CDR3 gives the full variable domain: DGGITQSPKYLFRKEGQNVTLSCEQNLNHDAMYWYRQDPGQGLRLIYYSQIVNDFQKGDIAEGYSVSREKKESFPLTVTSAQKNPTAFYLCASTSGARGYGYTFGSGTRLTVV.

The chain links TRBV14 to TRBJ1-2; D is undetermined. Looked up from germline, CDR1 is SGHDN and CDR2 is FVKESK. The germline V and J ends were trimmed by 3 bases and 2 bases, with 7 bases remaining between them. CDR3 length: 13 amino acids. CDR3 residues: CASSQQLNYGYTF. The DNA of the CDR3 is TGTGCCAGCAGCCAGCAACTAAACTATGGCTACACCTTC.

A few counts support this clone. The chain has TRBV30 and TRBJ1-2, with D unresolved. The germline gives CDR1 GTSNPN, CDR2 SVGIG (reference sequence). The ends were cut back, 1 base at V and 5 bases at J, with 14 bases in the middle. The CDR3 totals 14 residues. CDR3 sequence: CAWSGVRRLYGYTF. CDR3 sequence (DNA): TGTGCCTGGAGTGGAGTGAGACGGCTATATGGCTACACCTTC.

V and J are TRBV7-9 and TRBJ1-6; D is ambiguous. The germline CDR1 and CDR2 sequences are SEHNR and FQNEAQ (reference sequence). The CDR3 has 12 residues. Trimming pared 5 bases from V and 7 bases from J, leaving 6 bases between. CDR3 coding DNA: TGTGCCAGCAGCCGTTCCAATTCACCCCTCCACTTT. This gives the protein CASSRSNSPLHF. The full variable domain, in which reference TRBV7-9 and TRBJ1-6 provide the parts outside the CDR3, is DTGVSQNPRHKITKRGQNVTFRCDPISEHNRLYWYRQTLGQGPEFLTYFQNEAQLEKSRLLSDRFSAERPKGSFSTLEIQRTEQGDSAMYLCASSRSNSPLHFGNGTRLTVT.

V usage is TRBV27 and J usage is TRBJ1-1; D unclear. There are 16 residues in the CDR3. With 4 bases removed from V and 4 bases from J, the gap between germline ends came to 19 bases. Germline V gives CDR1 MNHEY, CDR2 SMNVEV (reference sequence). The CDR3, as DNA: TGTGCCAGCAGTTCGGAGGTTGGCAGGCCGTTCACTGAAGCTTTCTTT. Its translation is CASSSEVGRPFTEAFF.

The chain uses TRBV6-5 and TRBJ1-5; TRBD1 is a possible D gene (5 bases). CDR1 and CDR2 from the germline V gene are MNHEY and SVGAGI. The CDR3 has 15 residues. V was pared by 5 bases and J by 2 bases, with 13 bases between. DNA of the CDR3: TGTGCCAGCAGTCGGCAGGGTCAGGGCAATCAGCCCCAGCATTTT. This sequence encodes CASSRQGQGNQPQHF.

The chain uses TRBV30 and TRBJ2-6, with D perhaps matching TRBD2 (6 bases). Trimming left V 3 bases short and J 0 bases short, with 9 bases between. CDR1 is GTSNPN and CDR2 is SVGIG in the germline V gene (reference sequence). CDR3 length equals 15 residues. CDR3 DNA sequence: TGTGCCTGGAGCTTGCGGGGCTCTGGGGCCAACGTCCTGACTTTC. Protein product: CAWSLRGSGANVLTF.

V is TRBV15 and J is TRBJ1-2; maybe TRBD1 (5 bases). Trimming took off 0 bases at V and 8 bases at J, with 10 bases between the two ends. This CDR3 region has 13 residues. CDR1 and CDR2 (germline): LNHNV, YYDKDF (reference sequence). CDR3 protein: CATSREGDLGYTF. CDR3 nucleotides: TGTGCCACCAGCAGAGAGGGGGACTTAGGCTACACCTTC.

This chain links TRBV19 with TRBJ2-7; the match to TRBD2 covers 15 bases. Germline V gene lookup returns CDR1 LNHDA and CDR2 SQIVND (reference sequence). V shed 5 bases and J 0 bases; nucleotides not matched to a gene: 8. The CDR3 is made up of 18 amino acids. CDR3 nucleotides: TGTGCCAGTAGTTCATGGGGACTAGCGGGGGGAGCCTCCTACGAGCAGTACTTC. Its translation: CASSSWGLAGGASYEQYF.

The chain combines TRBV30 with TRBJ1-1; D call uncertain. V was cut by 2 bases and J by 1 base, with 8 bases left in between. The CDR3 has 13 residues. In germline, CDR1 is GTSNPN, CDR2 SVGIG (reference sequence). CDR3 coding DNA: TGTGCCTGGAGTACCGTTGGGAACACTGAAGCTTTCTTT. Its protein is CAWSTVGNTEAFF.

CDR3 coding DNA: TGTGCCAGCAGTTCCAGGGAGGTGGAGAACACTGAAGCTTTCTTT. Its translation is CASSSREVENTEAFF. V is TRBV27 and J is TRBJ1-1; TRBD1 is a possible D gene (5 bases). CDR1 is MNHEY, CDR2 SMNVEV, per germline (reference sequence). The CDR3 consists of 15 residues. The V gene lost 4 bases and the J gene lost 1 base, with 13 bases spanning the gap.

The gene calls are TRBV27 and TRBJ2-7; D not certain. The CDR3 is 13 amino acids. The germline V gene has CDR1 MNHEY and CDR2 SMNVEV (reference sequence). V was pared by 6 bases and J by 3 bases, with 12 bases between. This CDR3 reads CASSPPGGYEQYF. The CDR3 DNA reads TGTGCCAGCAGCCCCCCAGGTGGCTACGAGCAGTACTTC.

V and J are TRBV7-2 and TRBJ2-7, with 7 bases fitting TRBD1. Per the germline V gene, CDR1 is SGHTA and CDR2 is FQGNSA. The V segment lost 5 bases and the J segment 2 bases; nucleotides outside the gene matches: 6. The CDR3 loop spans 14 amino acids. CDR3 in amino acids: CASSRRQGPYEQYF. The CDR3 DNA sequence: TGTGCCAGCAGCCGAAGACAGGGCCCCTACGAGCAGTACTTC.

This clone is medium-sized in the sample. The V gene is TRBV6-5, the J gene TRBJ2-7; 10 bases fit TRBD2. V lost 2 bases to trimming and J lost 3 bases; unmatched junction nucleotides: 1. Germline values: CDR1 MNHEY, CDR2 SVGAGI. The CDR3 is made up of 14 amino acids. The CDR3 coding sequence is TGTGCCAGCAGTTACAGCGGGGGGGGCTACGAGCAGTACTTC. Its protein product is CASSYSGGGYEQYF.

This clone was seen only a few times. This rearrangement joins TRBV11-3 to TRBJ1-6; D is unresolved. This CDR3 is 13 amino acids long. CDR1 and CDR2 from the germline V gene are SGHNT and YENEEA. With 6 bases removed from V and 9 bases from J, the gap between germline ends came to 12 bases. The CDR3 DNA reads as TGTGCCAGCAGTTTACTAAATGGTTCACCCCTCCACTTT. Amino acids: CASSLLNGSPLHF.

This clone appeared a single time. The chain links TRBV6-5 to TRBJ2-4; 9 bases map to TRBD1. J gave up 15 bases and V 4 bases, and 7 bases lay outside the gene matches. The CDR3 consists of 12 residues. The germline V gene has CDR1 MNHEY and CDR2 SVGAGI. For the CDR3, the DNA is TGTGCCAGCAGTTTCGACAGGGGGGAGTTGTACTTC. It yields the protein CASSFDRGELYF.

The rearrangement links TRBV19 to TRBJ1-5; D unresolved. Germline CDR1 and CDR2: LNHDA and SQIVND (reference sequence). Deletions cut 3 bases from V and 7 bases from J, with 7 bases between. This CDR3 is 12 amino acids long. The CDR3 here is CASSMKGQPQHF. For the CDR3, the DNA is TGTGCCAGTAGTATGAAAGGGCAGCCCCAGCATTTT.

CDR3 sequence reads: CASRAEGEAFF. The CDR3 coding sequence is TGCGCCAGCAGGGCTGAGGGTGAAGCTTTCTTT. The gene calls are TRBV10-1 and TRBJ1-1; no definite D call. CDR3 length: 11 amino acids. CDR1 and CDR2 (germline): WNHNN, SYGVQD (reference sequence). V was pared by 6 bases and J by 7 bases, with 9 bases between.